This TCR beta chain was recorded in a study of blood T cell repertoires in COVID-19. Method: immunoSEQ multiplex PCR; TCRdb's copy keeps in-frame clones and lacks some. The profile shows about 210,000 clones, 85% of them singletons. This CDR3 has 14 amino acids. The ends lost 6 bases at V and 6 bases at J; junction bases unmatched: 9. Germline CDR1 MDHEN, CDR2 SYDVKM. The chain links TRBV28 to TRBJ2-5; 8 positions agree with TRBD1. This clonotype was obtained from a man aged 35 to 55 who had recovered from COVID-19. The sequencing input was PBMCs or T cells enriched from blood (not recorded which). DNA for the CDR3: TGTGCCAGCAGACTACCGGGACAGGTAAAGACCCAGTACTTC. Translated: CASRLPGQVKTQYF.